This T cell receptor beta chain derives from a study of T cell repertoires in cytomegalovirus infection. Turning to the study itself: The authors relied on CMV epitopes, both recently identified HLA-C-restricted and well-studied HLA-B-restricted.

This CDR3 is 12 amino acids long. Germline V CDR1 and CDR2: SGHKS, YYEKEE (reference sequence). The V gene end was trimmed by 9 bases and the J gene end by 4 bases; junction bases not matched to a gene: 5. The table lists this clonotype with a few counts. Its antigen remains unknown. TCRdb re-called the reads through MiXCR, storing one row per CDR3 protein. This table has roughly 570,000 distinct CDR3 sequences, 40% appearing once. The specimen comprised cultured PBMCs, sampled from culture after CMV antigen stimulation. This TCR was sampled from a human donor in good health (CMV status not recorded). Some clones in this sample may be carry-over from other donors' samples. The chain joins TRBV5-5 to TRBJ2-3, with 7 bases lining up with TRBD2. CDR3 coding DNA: TGTGCCACAAGCGGGGATGCAGATACGCAGTATTTT. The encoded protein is CATSGDADTQYF.